Presented here are 14 T cell receptor beta chains from one specimen sequenced in a study of tumor-infiltrating lymphocytes in primary liver carcinoma. RNA was extracted from whole blood without cell sorting, alongside germline DNA. Using a constant-region primer together with ProtoScript II reverse transcriptase, TCR beta cDNA was made from 500 ng of total RNA. Sequencing libraries for TCR beta derived from three nested multiplex PCR rounds that used slightly modified ARM-PCR. The first two PCR rounds used TRBV1-TRBV30 forward primers with a C-beta reverse primer, 9 to 10 cycles each. TCRdb redid the calling of the multiplex PCR reads with MiXCR, one entry per CDR3 protein. This repertoire shows 330,000 or so distinct CDR3 sequences, less than 70% found once; its top ten account for 5.5% to 7%. The material sequenced was peripheral blood. The receptors were gathered from a man aged 40-55 years with primary liver carcinoma and hepatitis B virus infection.

The chain has TRBV29-1 and TRBJ2-2, with D possibly TRBD2 on 5 matching bases. Germline-derived CDR1 and CDR2 are SQVTM and ANQGSEA. Trimming left V 4 bases short and J 8 bases short, with 20 bases between. This CDR3 spans 15 amino acids. CDR3 protein: CSVAGSVGRTGELFF. For the CDR3, the DNA is TGCAGCGTTGCGGGGAGTGTAGGGCGAACTGGGGAGCTGTTTTTT.

A note on this clonotype: With a much larger clone just one base away, this may be a read error. V usage is TRBV12-3 or TRBV12-4 and J usage is TRBJ2-3, with 10 bases lining up with TRBD1. V dropped 5 bases and J dropped 4; count of bases not matched to a gene: 9. The CDR3 is 16 amino acids. CDR3 sequence reads: CASSVPRQGAADTQYF. The CDR3 nucleotides are TGTGCCAGCAGTGTCCCTAGACAGGGGGCGGCAGATACGCAGTATTTT.

The rearrangement joins TRBV11-1 to TRBJ2-2; 7 bases are a match to TRBD1. CDR3 size: 13 residues. Germline V CDR1 and CDR2: SGHAT, FQDESV (reference sequence). Here the CDR3 DNA reads TGTGTCGTTACATCAGGGGGCACCGGGGAGCTGTTTTTT. Translating it yields CVVTSGGTGELFF.

By share, this clonotype ranks as medium-sized. DNA of the CDR3: TGTGCCAGCAGCCGGGACAGGACCCACTATGGCTACACCTTC. Translating gives CASSRDRTHYGYTF. The gene calls are TRBV11-2 and TRBJ1-2; 8 nucleotides match TRBD1. The germline V gene has CDR1 SGHAT and CDR2 FQNNGV. V dropped 5 bases and J dropped 3; count of bases not matched to a gene: 5. The CDR3 is 14 residues long.

V usage is TRBV28 and J usage is TRBJ2-7, with D perhaps matching TRBD1 or TRBD2 (5 bases each). This CDR3 is 11 amino acids long. Trimming stripped 5 bases from V and 12 bases from J, with 14 bases between. Germline CDR1 and CDR2: MDHEN and SYDVKM. This CDR3 reads CASSDWGTWYF. The DNA of the CDR3 is TGTGCCAGCAGTGACTGGGGGACGTGGTACTTC.

For the CDR3, the DNA is TGTGCCAGCAGCATAGGGGGCGTCGGGCTGAAGTACGAGCAGTACTTC. Its translation: CASSIGGVGLKYEQYF. This chain links TRBV7-2 with TRBJ2-7; 7 bases align to TRBD1. The V and J ends lost 5 bases and 4 bases, in that order; junction bases with no gene match: 14. This CDR3 spans 16 amino acids. The germline CDR1 and CDR2 sequences are SGHTA and FQGNSA.

The chain has TRBV12-3 or TRBV12-4 and TRBJ2-7, with D perhaps TRBD2 (5 bases). The CDR3 length is 15 residues. V was clipped by 1 base and J by 4 bases, with 14 bases between them. CDR3 in amino acids: CASSLGIGGGYEQYF. DNA for the CDR3: TGTGCCAGCAGTTTAGGAATCGGCGGAGGATACGAGCAGTACTTC.

This rearrangement joins TRBV19 to TRBJ2-7, with TRBD2 identical over 9 bases. This CDR3 has 14 amino acids. After removal of 6 bases from V and 3 bases from J, the junction contained 6 bases not matched to a gene. CDR1 is LNHDA and CDR2 is SQIVND in the germline V gene (reference sequence). The CDR3 DNA is TGTGCCAGTAGGGGTAGCGGGAGTAGCTACGAGCAGTACTTC. It translates to CASRGSGSSYEQYF.

This clonotype was seen once. A read error may explain this, as a much larger clone is one base away. The rearrangement uses TRBV6-6 and TRBJ1-1, with D perhaps TRBD1 (6 bases). Per germline, CDR1 MNHNY and CDR2 SVGAGI (reference sequence). The CDR3 covers 13 residues. Deletions cut 4 bases from V and 12 bases from J, with 18 bases between. In DNA, the CDR3 is TGTGCCAGCAGTTCCAACAGGGTAACCCCGCCTTTCTTT. Protein product: CASSSNRVTPPFF.

Worth noting for this clonotype: The junction departs from germline at one end; a sequencing error may be responsible. V gene TRBV11-2 combines with J gene TRBJ1-1; D is uncertain. The CDR3 is made up of 15 amino acids. Germline V gene sequence: CDR1 SGHAT, CDR2 FQNNGV. The chain's CDR3 is CACSLRTGTNTEAFF. The CDR3 region has the DNA TGTGCCTGCAGCCTAAGAACCGGAACGAACACTGAAGCTTTCTTT. Variable domain in full (rest from reference TRBV11-2 and TRBJ1-1): EAGVAQSPRYKIIEKRQSVAFWCNPISGHATLYWYQQILGQGPKLLIQFQNNGVVDDSQLPKDRFSAERLKGVDSTLKIQPAKLEDSAVYLCACSLRTGTNTEAFFGQGTRLTVV.

The chain combines TRBV7-9 with TRBJ2-3; 7 nucleotides agree with TRBD2. The CDR3 consists of 16 residues. Germline V lookup: CDR1 SEHNR, CDR2 FQNEAQ (reference sequence). J lost 0 bases, V lost 6 bases, and 9 bases had no gene match. The CDR3 sequence: CASRVLGGSSTDTQYF. The CDR3 nucleotides read TGTGCCAGCAGGGTCCTCGGCGGGAGTAGCACAGATACGCAGTATTTT.

There are many counts of this clonotype. V gene TRBV5-1 combines with J gene TRBJ1-1; perhaps TRBD1 as D (6 bases). The CDR3 contains 15 residues. Germline V gene sequence: CDR1 SGHRS, CDR2 YFSETQ. Trimming removed 0 bases from V and 0 bases from J, with 9 bases in between. The chain's CDR3 is CASSLADRMNTEAFF. DNA for the CDR3: TGCGCCAGCAGCTTGGCCGACAGGATGAACACTGAAGCTTTCTTT.

For this clonotype: Its ends do not fully match the called genes, so a read error is possible. The J gene is TRBJ2-5, the V gene TRBV7-9, with D possibly being TRBD2 (6 bases). Germline V gives CDR1 SEHNR, CDR2 FQNEAQ (reference sequence). The CDR3 runs 14 residues. CDR3 nucleotide sequence: TGTGCCAGCAGCACCTCTAGCGCCCAAGAGGCCCAGTACTTC. This gives the protein CASSTSSAQEAQYF.

Of note for this clonotype: Possible read error: a much larger clone is one base away. The chain has TRBV12-3 or TRBV12-4 and TRBJ1-2; tentative D call: TRBD1 (5 bases). The CDR3 has 14 amino acids. The CDR3 DNA sequence: TGTACCAGCAGCTCGGGGCCGGTTGCGTATGGCTACACCTTC. This gives the protein CTSSSGPVAYGYTF.